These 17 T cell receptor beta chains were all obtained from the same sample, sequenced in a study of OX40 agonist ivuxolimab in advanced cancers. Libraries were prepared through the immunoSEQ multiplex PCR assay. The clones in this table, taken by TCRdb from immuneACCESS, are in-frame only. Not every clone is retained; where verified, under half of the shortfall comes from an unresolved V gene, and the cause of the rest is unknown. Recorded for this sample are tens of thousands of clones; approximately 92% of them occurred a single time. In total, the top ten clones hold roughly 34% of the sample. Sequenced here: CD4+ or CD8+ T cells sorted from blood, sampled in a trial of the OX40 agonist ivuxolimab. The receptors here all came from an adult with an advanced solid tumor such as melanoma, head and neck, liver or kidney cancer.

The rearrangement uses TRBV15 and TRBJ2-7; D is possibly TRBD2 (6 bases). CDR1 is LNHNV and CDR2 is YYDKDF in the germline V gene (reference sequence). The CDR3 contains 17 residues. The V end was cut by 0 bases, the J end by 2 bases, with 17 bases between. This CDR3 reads CATSRDRVEGPPYEQYF. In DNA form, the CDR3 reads TGTGCCACCAGCAGAGATCGGGTGGAGGGCCCTCCCTACGAGCAGTACTTC.

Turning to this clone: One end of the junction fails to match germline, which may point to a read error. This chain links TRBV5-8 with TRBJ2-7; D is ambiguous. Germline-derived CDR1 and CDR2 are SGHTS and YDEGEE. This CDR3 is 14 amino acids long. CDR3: CASSLGLETYEQYF. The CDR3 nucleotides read TGTGCCAGCAGTTTGGGTCTAGAAACCTACGAGCAGTACTTC.

Here the CDR3 DNA reads TGTGCTAGTGGTTTATCAGGGCACTTTGCTAATGAAAAACTGTTTTTT. Translation gives CASGLSGHFANEKLFF. V and J are TRBV12-5 and TRBJ1-4; tentatively, D is TRBD1 (5 bases). Germline values: CDR1 LGHNT, CDR2 FRNRAP. CDR3 length: 16 residues. V lost 3 bases and J 3 bases, leaving 14 bases between the germline ends. The full variable domain, completed using reference TRBV12-5 and TRBJ1-4, is DARVTQTPRHKVTEMGQEVTMRCQPILGHNTVFWYRQTMMQGLELLAYFRNRAPLDDSGMPKDRFSAEMPDATLATLKIQPSEPRDSAVYFCASGLSGHFANEKLFFGSGTQLSVL.

CDR3 bases: TGTGCCAGCAGTCAACCCGTCCGGGACAGGGACTCTCGCACAGATACGCAGTATTTT. This translates into CASSQPVRDRDSRTDTQYF. The J gene is TRBJ2-3, the V gene TRBV28; 9 nucleotides line up with TRBD1. J gave up 1 base and V 5 bases, and 16 bases lay outside the gene matches. The CDR3 sequence is 19 residues long. Looked up from germline, CDR1 is MDHEN and CDR2 is SYDVKM.

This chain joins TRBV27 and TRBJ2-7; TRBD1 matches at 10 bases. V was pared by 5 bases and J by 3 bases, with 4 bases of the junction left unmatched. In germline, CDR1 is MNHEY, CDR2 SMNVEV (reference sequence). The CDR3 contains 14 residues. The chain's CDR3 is CASSQTGGIYEQYF. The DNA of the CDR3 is TGTGCCAGCAGTCAGACAGGGGGCATCTACGAGCAGTACTTC.

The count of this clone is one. CDR3 amino acids: CASSSGTSGFEQYF. CDR3 nucleotides: TGTGCCAGCAGTTCCGGGACTAGCGGGTTCGAGCAGTACTTC. The chain couples TRBV27 to TRBJ2-7; 12 bases map to TRBD2. Germline CDR1 MNHEY, CDR2 SMNVEV (reference sequence). The ends lost 4 bases at V and 6 bases at J; junction bases unmatched: 4. CDR3 size: 14 residues.

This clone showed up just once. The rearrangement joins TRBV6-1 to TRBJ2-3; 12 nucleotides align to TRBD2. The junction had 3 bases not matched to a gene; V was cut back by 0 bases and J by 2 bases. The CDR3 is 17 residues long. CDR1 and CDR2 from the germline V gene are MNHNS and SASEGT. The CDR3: CASSEATSGSYTDTQYF. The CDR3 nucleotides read TGTGCCAGCAGTGAAGCGACTAGCGGGAGCTACACAGATACGCAGTATTTT.

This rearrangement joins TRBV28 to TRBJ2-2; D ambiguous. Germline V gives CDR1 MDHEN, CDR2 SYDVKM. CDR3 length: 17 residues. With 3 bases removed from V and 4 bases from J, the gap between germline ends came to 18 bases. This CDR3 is CASSLFSLNSFTGELFF. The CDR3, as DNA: TGTGCCAGCAGTTTGTTTAGCCTCAACTCTTTCACCGGGGAGCTGTTTTTT.

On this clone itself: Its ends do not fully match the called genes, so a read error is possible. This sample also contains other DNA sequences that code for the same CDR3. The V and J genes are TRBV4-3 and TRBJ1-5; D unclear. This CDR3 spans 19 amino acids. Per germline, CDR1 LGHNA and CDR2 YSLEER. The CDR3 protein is CASSQDRWPAEVSNQPQHF. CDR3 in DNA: TGCGCCAGCAGTCAAGATAGGTGGCCAGCCGAAGTTAGCAATCAGCCCCAGCATTTT.

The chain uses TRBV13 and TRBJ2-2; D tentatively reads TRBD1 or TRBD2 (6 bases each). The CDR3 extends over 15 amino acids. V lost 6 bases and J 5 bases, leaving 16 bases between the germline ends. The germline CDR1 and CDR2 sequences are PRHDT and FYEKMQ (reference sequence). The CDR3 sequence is CASRFSGANTGELFF. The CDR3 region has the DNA TGTGCCAGCAGATTTTCGGGGGCAAATACCGGGGAGCTGTTTTTT.

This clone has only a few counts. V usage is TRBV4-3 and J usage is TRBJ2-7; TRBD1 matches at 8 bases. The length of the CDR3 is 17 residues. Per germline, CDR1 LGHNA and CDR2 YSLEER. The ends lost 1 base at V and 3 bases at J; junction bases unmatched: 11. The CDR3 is CASSQGRNTGGNYEQYF. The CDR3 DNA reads TGCGCCAGCAGCCAAGGAAGGAATACAGGGGGGAACTACGAGCAGTACTTC.

The CDR3 DNA reads TGTGCCAGCAGCGTAGCTTTGGACACTGAAGCTTTCTTT. It yields the protein CASSVALDTEAFF. This rearrangement joins TRBV9 to TRBJ1-1, with D unresolved. Trimming removed 0 bases from V and 3 bases from J, with 6 bases in between. The germline gives CDR1 SGDLS, CDR2 YYNGEE. This CDR3 contains 13 residues.

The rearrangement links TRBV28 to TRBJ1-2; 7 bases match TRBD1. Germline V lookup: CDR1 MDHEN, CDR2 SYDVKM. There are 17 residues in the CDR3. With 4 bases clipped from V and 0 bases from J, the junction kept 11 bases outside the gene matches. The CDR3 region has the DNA TGTGCCAGCAGTTACCAATGGGACAGCGCACCTAACTATGGCTACACCTTC. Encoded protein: CASSYQWDSAPNYGYTF.

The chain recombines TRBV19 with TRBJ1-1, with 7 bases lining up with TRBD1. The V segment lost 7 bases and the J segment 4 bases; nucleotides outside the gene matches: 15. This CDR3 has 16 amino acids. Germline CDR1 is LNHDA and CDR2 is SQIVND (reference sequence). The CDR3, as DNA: TGTGCCAGTACTCCACAGGCGGGACAGATGAGCACTGAAGCTTTCTTT. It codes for CASTPQAGQMSTEAFF.

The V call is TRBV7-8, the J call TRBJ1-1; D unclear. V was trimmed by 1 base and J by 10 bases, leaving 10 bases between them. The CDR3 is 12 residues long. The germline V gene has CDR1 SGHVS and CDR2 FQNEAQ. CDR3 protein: CASSLGAPRAFF. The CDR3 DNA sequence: TGTGCCAGCAGCTTAGGAGCACCCCGAGCTTTCTTT.

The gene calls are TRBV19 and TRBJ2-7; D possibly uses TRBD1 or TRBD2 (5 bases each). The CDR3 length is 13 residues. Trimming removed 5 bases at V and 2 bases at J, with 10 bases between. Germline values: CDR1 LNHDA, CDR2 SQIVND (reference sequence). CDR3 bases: TGTGCCAGTAGTCCGGGACCCGCCTACGAGCAGTACTTC. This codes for CASSPGPAYEQYF.

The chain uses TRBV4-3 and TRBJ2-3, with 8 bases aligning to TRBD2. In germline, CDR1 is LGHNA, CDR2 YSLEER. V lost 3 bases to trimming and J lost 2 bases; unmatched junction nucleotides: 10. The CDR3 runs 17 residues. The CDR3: CASSQGVAGSVTDTQYF. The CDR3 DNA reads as TGCGCCAGCAGCCAGGGGGTAGCGGGGTCCGTCACAGATACGCAGTATTTT.